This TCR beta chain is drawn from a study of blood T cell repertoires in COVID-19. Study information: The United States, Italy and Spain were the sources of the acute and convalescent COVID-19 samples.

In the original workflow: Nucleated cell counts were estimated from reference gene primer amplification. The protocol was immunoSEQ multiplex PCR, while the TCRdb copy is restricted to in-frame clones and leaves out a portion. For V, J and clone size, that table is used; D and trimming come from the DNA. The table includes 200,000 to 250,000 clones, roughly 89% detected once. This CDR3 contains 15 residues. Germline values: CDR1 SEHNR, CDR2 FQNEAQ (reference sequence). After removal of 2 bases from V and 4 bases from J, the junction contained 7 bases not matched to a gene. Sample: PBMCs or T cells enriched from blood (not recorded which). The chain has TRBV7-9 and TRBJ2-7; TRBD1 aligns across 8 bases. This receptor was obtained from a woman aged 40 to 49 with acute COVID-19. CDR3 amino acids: CASSLPDRGYYEQYF. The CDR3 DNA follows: TGTGCCAGCAGCTTACCTGACAGGGGTTATTACGAGCAGTACTTC.